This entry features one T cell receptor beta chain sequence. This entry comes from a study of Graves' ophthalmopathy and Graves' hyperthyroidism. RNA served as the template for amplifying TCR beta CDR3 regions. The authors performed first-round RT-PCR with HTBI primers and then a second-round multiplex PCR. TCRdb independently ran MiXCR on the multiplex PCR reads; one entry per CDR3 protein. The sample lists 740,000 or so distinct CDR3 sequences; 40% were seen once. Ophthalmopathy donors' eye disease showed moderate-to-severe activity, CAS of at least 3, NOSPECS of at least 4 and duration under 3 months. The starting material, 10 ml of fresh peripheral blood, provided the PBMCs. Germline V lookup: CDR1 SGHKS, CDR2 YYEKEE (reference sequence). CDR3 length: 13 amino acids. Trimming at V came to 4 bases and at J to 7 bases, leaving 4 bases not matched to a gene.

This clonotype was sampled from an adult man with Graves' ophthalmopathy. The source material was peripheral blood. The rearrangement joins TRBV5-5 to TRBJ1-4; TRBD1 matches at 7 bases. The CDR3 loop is CASSPGQSEKLFF. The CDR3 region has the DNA TGTGCCAGCAGCCCGGGACAGAGTGAAAAACTGTTTTTT.